The clone carrying this TCR beta chain was counted at least ten times. Its antigen is as yet unknown. It was with unique molecular identifiers that the TCRbeta library was prepared. TCRdb reprocessed the PCR reads with MiXCR, giving one entry per CDR3 protein. The table has more than 200,000 distinct CDR3 sequences, 20% to 30% seen once; the top ten hold roughly 2.6%. The data belong to a study of T-cell reconstitution after alpha-beta-depleted transplantation in children. Points from the study as a whole: It was newly produced T cells that mostly accounted for T-cell counts and diversity one year after transplant. The origin of alpha-beta T cells about two months after transplant was reportedly several hundred expanded graft clones. Surviving recipient T cells and thymic progenitors accounted for the high day-60 TCRbeta diversity observed in some patients.

Germline CDR1 and CDR2: ENHRY and SYGVKD. The CDR3 loop spans 13 amino acids. V shed 3 bases and J shed 3 bases, with 8 bases lying between them. The clonotype comes from a girl aged 2-15 years with Fanconi anemia, due to receive a stem cell transplant. Sequencing used PBMCs, obtained before TCRalphabeta/CD19-depleted stem cell transplant. J is TRBJ2-5 and V is TRBV10-3; no firm D call. The CDR3 DNA reads TGTGCCATCAGTGAAGGCTTAAAAGAGACCCAGTACTTC. Translation: CAISEGLKETQYF.